The 19 T cell receptor beta chains reported below all come from one sample, sequenced in a study of blood T cell repertoires in COVID-19. Libraries were prepared by immunoSEQ multiplex PCR; TCRdb keeps only in-frame clonotypes and omits some of them. The sample consists of some 97,000 clones, less than 95% of them appearing once. The sequenced sample was peripheral blood. These receptors originate from a man in his 60s with acute or convalescent COVID-19.

V and J are TRBV7-8 and TRBJ1-2; D is unresolved. This CDR3 spans 16 amino acids. Germline CDR1 is SGHVS and CDR2 is FQNEAQ. Trimming pared 1 base from V and 0 bases from J, leaving 12 bases between. CDR3 nucleotide sequence: TGTGCCAGCAGCTTAGGCCCCCGCGGTCCTAACTATGGCTACACCTTC. Translated: CASSLGPRGPNYGYTF. The whole variable domain, remainder taken from reference TRBV7-8 and TRBJ1-2, is GAGVSQSPRYKVAKRGQDVALRCDPISGHVSLFWYQQALGQGPEFLTYFQNEAQLDKSGLPSDRFFAERPEGSVSTLKIQRTQQEDSAVYLCASSLGPRGPNYGYTFGSGTRLTVV.

V usage is TRBV5-1 and J usage is TRBJ1-1, with D uncertain. The CDR3 is 14 residues long. The V and J ends lost 3 bases and 0 bases respectively, with 9 bases between them. Germline-derived CDR1 and CDR2 are SGHRS and YFSETQ. The CDR3 spells CASSWERMNTEAFF. In DNA form, the CDR3 reads TGCGCCAGCAGCTGGGAGCGAATGAACACTGAAGCTTTCTTT.

This clone has a handful of counts. V and J are TRBV2 and TRBJ2-1, with 8 nucleotides matching TRBD1. V gave up 6 bases and J gave up 0 bases; unmatched junction bases: 7. CDR1 and CDR2 (germline): SNHLY, FYNNEI. The CDR3 is made up of 16 amino acids. In DNA, the CDR3 is TGTGCCAGCAGGGAGACAGGGGTCCTCTCCTACAATGAGCAGTTCTTC. Protein product: CASRETGVLSYNEQFF.

This sequence joins TRBV5-1 and TRBJ1-2, with D possibly matching TRBD1 (5 bases). The CDR3 runs 12 residues. The V end was cut by 4 bases, the J end by 5 bases, with 9 bases between. Germline CDR1 and CDR2: SGHRS and YFSETQ. The CDR3 DNA is TGCGCCAGCAGCGTCGACAGTTATGGCTACACCTTC. Amino acids: CASSVDSYGYTF.

The chain joins TRBV6-5 to TRBJ2-7; 11 nucleotides align to TRBD1. This CDR3 comprises 14 residues. Germline V gene lookup returns CDR1 MNHEY and CDR2 SVGAGI. V lost 2 bases, J lost 7 bases, and 4 bases stayed unmatched. The CDR3 reads CASSYGQGAREQYF. The CDR3 DNA reads as TGTGCCAGCAGTTACGGACAGGGGGCGAGAGAGCAGTACTTC.

This chain uses TRBV4-2 with TRBJ1-4; D is uncertain. In germline, CDR1 is LGHNA, CDR2 YNFKEQ. This CDR3 has 16 amino acids. Trimming removed 4 bases from V and 4 bases from J, with 16 bases in between. DNA of the CDR3: TGTGCCAGCAGCCTCCCTCGGGAGGGATATAATGAAAAACTGTTTTTT. It codes for CASSLPREGYNEKLFF.

V usage is TRBV27 and J usage is TRBJ1-2; the match to TRBD1 covers 8 bases. V was clipped by 7 bases and J by 7 bases; unmatched bases: 8. CDR3 length: 13 residues. The germline V gene encodes CDR1 MNHEY and CDR2 SMNVEV (reference sequence). CDR3 DNA sequence: TGTGCCAGCACGGACAGGGCCGTATCTGGCTACACCTTC. This codes for CASTDRAVSGYTF.

The rearrangement joins TRBV7-8 to TRBJ2-7, with 7 nucleotides matching TRBD1. Germline CDR1 SGHVS, CDR2 FQNEAQ. V lost 5 bases, J lost 8 bases, and 6 bases stayed unmatched. This CDR3 contains 12 residues. For the CDR3, the DNA is TGTGCCAGCAGCCAGCAGGGGGACCAGCAGTACGTC. Its translation: CASSQQGDQQYV.

The J gene is TRBJ1-1, the V gene TRBV5-1, with D possibly TRBD1 on 5 matching bases. CDR1 and CDR2 (germline): SGHRS, YFSETQ. This CDR3 has 18 residues. Between the trimmed V and J ends, which lost 4 bases and 0 bases, there was a span of 22 bases. The CDR3 spells CASSGGFGQGGLNTEAFF. As DNA, the CDR3 is TGCGCCAGCAGCGGGGGGTTTGGGCAGGGAGGATTGAACACTGAAGCTTTCTTT.

This clone was observed a single time. The rearrangement links TRBV6-2 or TRBV6-3 to TRBJ1-5; TRBD1 matches 7 bases. There are 14 residues in the CDR3. The germline V gene has CDR1 MNHEY and CDR2 SVGEGT. The trim removed 2 bases at V and 2 bases at J, leaving 0 bases unmatched. The CDR3, as DNA: TGTGCCAGCAGTTACGGACAGGGCAATCAGCCCCAGCATTTT. Amino acid sequence: CASSYGQGNQPQHF.

This clone came up once. The V and J genes are TRBV5-1 and TRBJ2-7; D possibly corresponds to TRBD1 (6 bases). The CDR3 runs 14 residues. Trimming cost V 6 bases and J 0 bases, with 13 bases left between them. The V gene's germline CDR1 is SGHRS and CDR2 YFSETQ. The CDR3 nucleotides are TGCGCCAGCAACTCCGGACAGAACTCCTACGAGCAGTACTTC. Residues: CASNSGQNSYEQYF.

The genes are TRBV19 and TRBJ1-2, with 7 bases lining up with TRBD1. The germline CDR1 and CDR2 sequences are LNHDA and SQIVND (reference sequence). The length of the CDR3 is 14 residues. J gave up 2 bases and V 5 bases, and 5 bases lay outside the gene matches. CDR3 sequence reads: CASSLEQGNYGYTF. DNA of the CDR3: TGTGCCAGTAGTTTGGAACAGGGGAACTATGGCTACACCTTC. Variable domain in full (rest from reference TRBV19 and TRBJ1-2): DGGITQSPKYLFRKEGQNVTLSCEQNLNHDAMYWYRQDPGQGLRLIYYSQIVNDFQKGDIAEGYSVSREKKESFPLTVTSAQKNPTAFYLCASSLEQGNYGYTFGSGTRLTVV.

The V call is TRBV6-1, the J call TRBJ1-2; a weak D match, TRBD1 (5 bases). The CDR3 runs to 14 residues. The V end lost 1 base, the J end lost 8 bases, and 14 bases lay between the germline ends. Germline V CDR1 and CDR2: MNHNS, SASEGT. This CDR3 reads CASSEEGRGRGYTF. The CDR3 DNA follows: TGTGCCAGCAGTGAAGAAGGGAGGGGCCGGGGCTACACCTTC.

The CDR3 DNA follows: TGCGCCACCCGGGAACAGCTTAACACCGGGGAGCTGTTTTTT. Its protein product is CATREQLNTGELFF. J is TRBJ2-2 and V is TRBV5-1; TRBD2 is a possible D gene (5 bases). Looked up from germline, CDR1 is SGHRS and CDR2 is YFSETQ. CDR3 length equals 14 residues. V was shortened by 9 bases and J by 2 bases, with 14 bases between the two germline ends.

The V gene is TRBV9, the J gene TRBJ2-1; 8 nucleotides agree with TRBD2. V shed 3 bases, J shed 6 bases, and the junction held 11 bases outside the gene matches. This CDR3 is built from 16 residues. Per germline, CDR1 SGDLS and CDR2 YYNGEE. Here the CDR3 DNA reads TGTGCCAGCAGCGCAACCGCGGGGGGCTGGGTCAATGAGCAGTTCTTC. Amino acid sequence: CASSATAGGWVNEQFF.

The genes are TRBV24-1 and TRBJ2-1, with D possibly being TRBD1 (5 bases). V was pared by 4 bases and J by 0 bases, with 6 bases between. Germline V gene lookup returns CDR1 KGHDR and CDR2 SFDVKD. CDR3 size: 14 residues. CDR3 region: CATSETGSYNEQFF. CDR3 bases: TGTGCCACCAGTGAAACAGGCTCCTACAATGAGCAGTTCTTC.

V is TRBV19 and J is TRBJ1-1; the D is unclear. Per the germline V gene, CDR1 is LNHDA and CDR2 is SQIVND (reference sequence). The CDR3 runs 15 residues. Trimming took 3 bases from V and 0 from J, leaving 11 bases between them. The DNA of the CDR3 is TGTGCCAGTAGTATTAGAGAGGAGATGAACACTGAAGCTTTCTTT. It encodes CASSIREEMNTEAFF. The full variable domain, rest sourced from reference TRBV19 and TRBJ1-1, is DGGITQSPKYLFRKEGQNVTLSCEQNLNHDAMYWYRQDPGQGLRLIYYSQIVNDFQKGDIAEGYSVSREKKESFPLTVTSAQKNPTAFYLCASSIREEMNTEAFFGQGTRLTVV.

The chain uses TRBV20-1 and TRBJ2-7; TRBD2 agrees at 7 bases. The CDR3 loop spans 11 amino acids. V lost 3 bases, J lost 11 bases, and 7 bases stayed unmatched. Germline V gene lookup returns CDR1 DFQATT and CDR2 SNEGSKA (reference sequence). The CDR3, as DNA: TGCAGTGCTAGTTGGGGGGGGATTAAGTACTTC. This translates into CSASWGGIKYF.

This clone was counted a few times. V gene TRBV6-1 combines with J gene TRBJ1-1, with D possibly matching TRBD1 (5 bases). V shed 3 bases and J shed 5 bases, with 10 bases lying between them. Germline values: CDR1 MNHNS, CDR2 SASEGT. This CDR3 contains 13 residues. CDR3 DNA: TGTGCCAGCAGTGATGGGGCTCGTACTGAAGCTTTCTTT. This encodes CASSDGARTEAFF.